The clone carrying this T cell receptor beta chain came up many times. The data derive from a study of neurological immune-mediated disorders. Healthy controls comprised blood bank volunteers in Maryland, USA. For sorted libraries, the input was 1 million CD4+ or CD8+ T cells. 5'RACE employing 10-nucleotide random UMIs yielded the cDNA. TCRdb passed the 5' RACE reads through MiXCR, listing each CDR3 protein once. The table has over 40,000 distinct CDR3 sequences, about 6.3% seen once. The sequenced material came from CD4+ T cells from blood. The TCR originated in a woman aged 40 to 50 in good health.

CDR3 bases: TGCAGCGTCAGCGGGAACCTGAACACCGGGGAGCTGTTTTTT. This gives the protein CSVSGNLNTGELFF. The J gene is TRBJ2-2, the V gene TRBV29-1; 7 nucleotides match TRBD2. The V and J ends lost 6 bases and 1 base, in that order; junction bases with no gene match: 5. Germline CDR1 SQVTM, CDR2 ANQGSEA. The CDR3 sequence is 14 residues long.